A selection of T cell receptor beta chains follows, all from one sample in a study of shared clonotypes between healthy human individuals. Assay used: immunoSEQ multiplex PCR; TCRdb lists only in-frame clones, some missing. This sample carries under 2,000,000 clones, around 96% of them seen once, and the ten largest clones take approximately 1.2%. Source material: naive CD8+ T cells sorted from blood. The receptors stem from a man between 18 and 35 years old in good health. CDR3s include the opening cysteine and the closing phenylalanine or tryptophan. The D gene is left open where the match is weak. Not all rows give a size; the values are once, few, many and, for expanded clones, a class.

TRBV2	.	TRBJ2-3	.	TGTGCCAGCAGTGAGACCCTAGCGTCTAGCACAGATACGCAGTATTTT	CASSETLASSTDTQYF
TRBV19	.	TRBJ2-7	.	TGTGCCAGTAGTATAGATGGAGGGAGGAACGAGCAGTACTTC	CASSIDGGRNEQYF
TRBV27	.	TRBJ1-5	.	TGTGCCAGCAGTTTCATTGATAGCAATCAGCCCCAGCATTTT	CASSFIDSNQPQHF
TRBV27	.	TRBJ1-2	.	TGTGCCAGCAGTCTAATTTACCACTTGGGGGACTATGGCTACACCTTC	CASSLIYHLGDYGYTF
TRBV4-1	TRBD2	TRBJ2-1	.	TGCGCCAGCAGCCAAAGGGGCGGGGGCTCCTACAATGAGCAGTTCTTC	CASSQRGGGSYNEQFF
TRBV7-2	.	TRBJ2-2	.	TGTGCCAGCAGCGGAGCAGAAAACACCGGGGAGCTGTTTTTT	CASSGAENTGELFF
TRBV29-1	TRBD1	TRBJ2-1	.	TGCAGCGTTAGGACAGGGTACAATGAGCAGTTCTTC	CSVRTGYNEQFF
TRBV7-9	TRBD1	TRBJ2-2	.	TGTGCCAGCAGCTTACCCTTGGGACAGGGGCGGAACACCGGGGAGCTGTTTTTT	CASSLPLGQGRNTGELFF
TRBV10-3	.	TRBJ2-7	.	TGTGCCATCGTTCAGGGGCGCGATTTCCACGAGCAGTACTTC	CAIVQGRDFHEQYF
TRBV6-6	.	TRBJ1-1	.	TGTGCCAGCAGAGATGAGGGCACTGAAGCTTTCTTT	CASRDEGTEAFF
TRBV7-8	.	TRBJ2-7	.	TGTGCCAGCAGCCTAGGAGGGGACGAGCAGTACTTC	CASSLGGDEQYF
TRBV5-4	TRBD1	TRBJ1-1	.	TGTGCCAGCAGCTCGACAGGGGGCTGGACTGAAGCTTTCTTT	CASSSTGGWTEAFF
TRBV5-5	.	TRBJ1-2	.	TGTGCCAGCACCCGGAAGGTCAGGGTCGATGGCTACACCTTC	CASTRKVRVDGYTF
TRBV9	TRBD2	TRBJ2-3	.	TGTGCCAGCAGCACCCAACTAGCGGGGAGCACAGATACGCAGTATTTT	CASSTQLAGSTDTQYF
TRBV6-1	TRBD1	TRBJ1-3	.	TGTGCCAGCAGTGAAGTCCGGTGGGACAGTGACTCTGGAAACACCATATATTTT	CASSEVRWDSDSGNTIYF
TRBV28	TRBD1	TRBJ1-4	.	TGTGCCAGCAGTTGGGGACAGGGATTCAGGACTAATGAAAAACTGTTTTTT	CASSWGQGFRTNEKLFF
TRBV19	.	TRBJ1-1	.	TGTGCCAGTAGTTGGACAGAGGGTTTCACTGAAGCTTTCTTT	CASSWTEGFTEAFF
TRBV4-1	TRBD1	TRBJ2-1	few	TGCGCCAGCAGCCTAACAGGGGGGAATGAGCAGTTCTTC	CASSLTGGNEQFF
TRBV9	TRBD1	TRBJ2-2	few	TGTGCCAGCAGCCCCCGGACAGGGAACACCGGGGAGCTGTTTTTT	CASSPRTGNTGELFF
TRBV7-7	.	TRBJ1-6	few	TGTGCTAGCAGTTTGGACATCGGTGGGGATTCACCCCTCCACTTT	CASSLDIGGDSPLHF
TRBV2	.	TRBJ2-5	.	TGTGCCAGCAGTGAACCCCAGGGAGGAGAGACCCAGTACTTC	CASSEPQGGETQYF
TRBV9	TRBD2	TRBJ2-1	.	TGTGCCAGCGCGCTTGGCGGGGGGGCCGTTGAGCAGTTCTTC	CASALGGGAVEQFF